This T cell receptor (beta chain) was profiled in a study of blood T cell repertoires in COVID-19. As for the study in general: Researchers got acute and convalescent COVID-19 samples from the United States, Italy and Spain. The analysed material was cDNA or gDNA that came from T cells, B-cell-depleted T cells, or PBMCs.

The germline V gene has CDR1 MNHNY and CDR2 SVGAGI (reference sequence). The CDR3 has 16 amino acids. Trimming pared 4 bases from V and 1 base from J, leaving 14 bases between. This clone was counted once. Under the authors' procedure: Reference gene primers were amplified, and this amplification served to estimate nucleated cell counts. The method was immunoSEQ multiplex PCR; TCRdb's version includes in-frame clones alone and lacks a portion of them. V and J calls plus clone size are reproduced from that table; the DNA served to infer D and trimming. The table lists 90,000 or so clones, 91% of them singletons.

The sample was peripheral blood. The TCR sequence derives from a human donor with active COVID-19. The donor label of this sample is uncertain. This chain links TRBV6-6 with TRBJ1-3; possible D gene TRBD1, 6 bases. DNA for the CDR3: TGTGCCAGCAGTTTGACAGGTGTGGGGTCTGGAAACACCATATATTTT. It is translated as CASSLTGVGSGNTIYF.